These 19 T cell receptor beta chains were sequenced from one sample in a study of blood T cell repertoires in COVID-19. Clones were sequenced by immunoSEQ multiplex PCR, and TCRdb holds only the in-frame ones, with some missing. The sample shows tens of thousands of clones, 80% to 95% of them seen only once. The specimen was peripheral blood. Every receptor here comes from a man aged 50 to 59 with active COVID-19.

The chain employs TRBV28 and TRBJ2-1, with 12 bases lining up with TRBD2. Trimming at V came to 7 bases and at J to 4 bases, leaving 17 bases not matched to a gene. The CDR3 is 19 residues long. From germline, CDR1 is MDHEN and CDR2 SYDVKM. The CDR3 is CASIPPGFLAGGRYNEQFF. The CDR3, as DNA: TGTGCCAGCATCCCCCCAGGGTTCCTAGCGGGAGGGCGGTACAATGAGCAGTTCTTC.

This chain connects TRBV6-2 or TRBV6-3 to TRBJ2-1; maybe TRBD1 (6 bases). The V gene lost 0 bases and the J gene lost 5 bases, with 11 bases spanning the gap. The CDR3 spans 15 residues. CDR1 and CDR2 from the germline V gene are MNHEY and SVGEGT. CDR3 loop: CASSYSLQGDNEQFF. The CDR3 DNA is TGTGCCAGCAGTTACTCGTTACAGGGTGACAATGAGCAGTTCTTC.

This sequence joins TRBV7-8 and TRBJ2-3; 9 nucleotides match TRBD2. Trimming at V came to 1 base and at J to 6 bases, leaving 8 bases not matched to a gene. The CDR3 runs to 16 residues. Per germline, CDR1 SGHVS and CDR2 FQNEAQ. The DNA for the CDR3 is TGTGCCAGCAGCTTAGTCGAGCGACTAGCGGCCGATACGCAGTATTTT. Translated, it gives CASSLVERLAADTQYF.

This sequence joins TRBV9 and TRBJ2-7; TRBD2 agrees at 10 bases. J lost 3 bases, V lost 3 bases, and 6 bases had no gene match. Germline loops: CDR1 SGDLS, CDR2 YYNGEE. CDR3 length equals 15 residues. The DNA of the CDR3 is TGTGCCAGCAGCGCCACAACTAGCGGGATCTACGAGCAGTACTTC. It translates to CASSATTSGIYEQYF.

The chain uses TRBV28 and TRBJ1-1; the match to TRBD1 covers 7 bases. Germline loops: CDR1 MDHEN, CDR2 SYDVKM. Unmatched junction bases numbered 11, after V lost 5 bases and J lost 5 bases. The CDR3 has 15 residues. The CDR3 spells CASSPTTGVLTEAFF. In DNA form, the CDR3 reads TGTGCCAGCAGTCCGACAACAGGGGTCCTGACTGAAGCTTTCTTT.

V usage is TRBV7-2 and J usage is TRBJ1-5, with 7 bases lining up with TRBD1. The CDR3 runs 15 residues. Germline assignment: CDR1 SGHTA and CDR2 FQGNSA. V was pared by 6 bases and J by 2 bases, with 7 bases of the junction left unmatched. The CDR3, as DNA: TGTGCCAGCAGACCAGGGGGAGGTCGCAATCAGCCCCAGCATTTT. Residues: CASRPGGGRNQPQHF.

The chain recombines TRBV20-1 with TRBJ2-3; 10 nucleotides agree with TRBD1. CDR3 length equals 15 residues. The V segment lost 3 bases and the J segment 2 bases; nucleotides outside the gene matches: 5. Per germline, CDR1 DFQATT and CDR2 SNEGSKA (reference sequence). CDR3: CSASWGQGHTDTQYF. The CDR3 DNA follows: TGCAGTGCTAGTTGGGGACAGGGGCACACAGATACGCAGTATTTT.

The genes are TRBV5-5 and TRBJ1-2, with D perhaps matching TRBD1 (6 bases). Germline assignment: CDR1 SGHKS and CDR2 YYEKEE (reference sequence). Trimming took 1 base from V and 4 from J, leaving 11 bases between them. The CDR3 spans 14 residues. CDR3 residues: CASSLLLRGYGYTF. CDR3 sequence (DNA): TGTGCCAGCAGCTTGCTTCTCAGGGGCTATGGCTACACCTTC.

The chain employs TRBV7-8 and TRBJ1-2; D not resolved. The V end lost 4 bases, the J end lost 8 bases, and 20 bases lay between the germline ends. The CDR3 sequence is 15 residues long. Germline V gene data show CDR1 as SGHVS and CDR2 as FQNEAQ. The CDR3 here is CASSSAFRKGLGYTF. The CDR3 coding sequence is TGTGCCAGCAGCTCCGCTTTCAGGAAAGGACTGGGCTACACCTTC.

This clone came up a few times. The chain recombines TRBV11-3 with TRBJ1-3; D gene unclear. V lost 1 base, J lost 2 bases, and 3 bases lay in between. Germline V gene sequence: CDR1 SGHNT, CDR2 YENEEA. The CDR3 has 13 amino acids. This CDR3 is CASSLGAGNTIYF. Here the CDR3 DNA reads TGTGCCAGCAGCTTAGGCGCTGGAAACACCATATATTTT.

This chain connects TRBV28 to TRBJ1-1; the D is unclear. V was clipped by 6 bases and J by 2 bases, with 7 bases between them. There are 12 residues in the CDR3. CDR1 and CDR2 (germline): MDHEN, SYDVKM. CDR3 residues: CASRRQNTEAFF. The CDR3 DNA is TGTGCCAGCAGGCGTCAAAACACTGAAGCTTTCTTT.

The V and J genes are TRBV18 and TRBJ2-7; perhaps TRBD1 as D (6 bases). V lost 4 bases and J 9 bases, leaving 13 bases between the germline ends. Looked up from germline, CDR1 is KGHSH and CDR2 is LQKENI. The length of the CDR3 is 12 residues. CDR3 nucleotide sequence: TGTGCCAGCTCACAGACAGGAGGTTGGCAGTACTTC. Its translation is CASSQTGGWQYF. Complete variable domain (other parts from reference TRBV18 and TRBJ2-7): NAGVMQNPRHLVRRRGQEARLRCSPMKGHSHVYWYRQLPEEGLKFMVYLQKENIIDESGMPKERFSAEFPKEGPSILRIQQVVRGDSAAYFCASSQTGGWQYFGPGTRLTVT.

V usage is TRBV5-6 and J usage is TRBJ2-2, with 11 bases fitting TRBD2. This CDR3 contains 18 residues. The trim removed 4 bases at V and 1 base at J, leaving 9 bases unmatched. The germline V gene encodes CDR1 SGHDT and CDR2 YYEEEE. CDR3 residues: CASSRLAGGSQNTGELFF. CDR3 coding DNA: TGTGCCAGCAGCCGCCTAGCGGGAGGTTCCCAGAACACCGGGGAGCTGTTTTTT.

The CDR3 is CASSPNTGINYQPQHF. CDR3 sequence (DNA): TGTGCCAGTAGTCCGAACACCGGGATAAATTATCAGCCCCAGCATTTT. The chain links TRBV19 to TRBJ1-5; D uncertain. Germline-derived CDR1 and CDR2 are LNHDA and SQIVND (reference sequence). CDR3 length: 16 amino acids. V was cut by 5 bases and J by 5 bases, with 19 bases left in between.

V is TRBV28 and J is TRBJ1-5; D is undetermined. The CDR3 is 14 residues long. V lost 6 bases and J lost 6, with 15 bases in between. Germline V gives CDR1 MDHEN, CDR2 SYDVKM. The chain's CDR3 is CASRSEAGGQPQHF. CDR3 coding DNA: TGTGCCAGCAGGTCTGAGGCGGGCGGTCAGCCCCAGCATTTT. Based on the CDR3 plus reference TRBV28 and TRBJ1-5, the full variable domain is DVKVTQSSRYLVKRTGEKVFLECVQDMDHENMFWYRQDPGLGLRLIYFSYDVKMKEKGDIPEGYSVSREKKERFSLILESASTNQTSMYLCASRSEAGGQPQHFGDGTRLSIL.

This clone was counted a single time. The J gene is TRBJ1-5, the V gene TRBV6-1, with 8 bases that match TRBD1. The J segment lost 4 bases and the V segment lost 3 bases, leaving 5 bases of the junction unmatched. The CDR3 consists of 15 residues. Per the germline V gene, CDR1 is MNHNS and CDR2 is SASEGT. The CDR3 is CASSEVDRVNQPQHF. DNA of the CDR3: TGTGCCAGCAGTGAGGTGGACAGGGTAAATCAGCCCCAGCATTTT.

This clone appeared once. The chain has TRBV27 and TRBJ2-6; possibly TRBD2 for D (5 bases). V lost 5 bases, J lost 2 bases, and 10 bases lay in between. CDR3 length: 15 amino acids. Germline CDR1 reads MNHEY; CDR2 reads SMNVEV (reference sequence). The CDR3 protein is CASSRRGPGANVLTF. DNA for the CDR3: TGTGCCAGCAGTCGCAGAGGGCCTGGGGCCAACGTCCTGACTTTC.

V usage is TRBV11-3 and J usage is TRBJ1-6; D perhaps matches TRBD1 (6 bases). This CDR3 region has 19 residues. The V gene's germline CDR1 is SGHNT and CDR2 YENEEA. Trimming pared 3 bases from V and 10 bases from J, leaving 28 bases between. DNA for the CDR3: TGTGCCAGCAGCTTTCCTCCCCACAGAGAAGGACAGCTTGGATCACCCCTCCACTTT. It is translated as CASSFPPHREGQLGSPLHF.

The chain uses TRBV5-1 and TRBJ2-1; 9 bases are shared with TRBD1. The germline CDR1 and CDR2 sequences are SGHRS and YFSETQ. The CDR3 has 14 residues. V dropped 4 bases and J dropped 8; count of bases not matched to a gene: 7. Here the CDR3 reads CASSRDRVEDEQFF. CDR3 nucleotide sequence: TGCGCCAGCAGCCGGGACAGGGTAGAAGATGAGCAGTTCTTC.